Listed below are T cell receptor beta chains from one sample, sequenced in a study of PD-1 blockade in classical Hodgkin lymphoma. Generated by immunoSEQ multiplex PCR, the TCRdb table keeps only in-frame clones and is missing some. The sample has some 25,000 clones, 78% seen once; the top ten hold around 35%. Sequences were derived from peripheral blood mononuclear cells (PBMCs), sampled before the second cycle of nivolumab. These receptors all come from a human donor with classical Hodgkin lymphoma. Each CDR3 is given with its conserved first and last residue. Each record gives: J gene, D gene, V gene, clone size, CDR3 protein, CDR3 DNA. The D gene is left open where the match is weak. Rows give clone size only sometimes, using once, few, many, or a class for an expanded clone.

J: TRBJ2-7; D: TRBD1; V: TRBV4-3; size: NA; CDR3: CASSPDRASSWQYF; DNA: TGCGCCAGCAGCCCGGACAGGGCCAGTAGTTGGCAGTACTTC
J: TRBJ1-5; D: NA; V: TRBV28; size: NA; CDR3: CASSLSGNQPQHF; DNA: TGTGCCAGCAGTTTAAGTGGCAATCAGCCCCAGCATTTT
J: TRBJ2-7; D: NA; V: TRBV7-9; size: NA; CDR3: CASSLEVLWEVQYF; DNA: TGTGCCAGCAGCTTAGAGGTGCTGTGGGAGGTTCAGTACTTC
J: TRBJ1-1; D: NA; V: TRBV28; size: once; CDR3: CASGFPSETEAFF; DNA: TGTGCCAGCGGATTTCCCTCAGAGACTGAAGCTTTCTTT
J: TRBJ2-4; D: NA; V: TRBV11-3; size: once; CDR3: CASSSTRRWDNIQYF; DNA: TGTGCCAGCAGCTCCACGCGGAGGTGGGATAACATTCAGTACTTC
J: TRBJ2-7; D: NA; V: TRBV12-5; size: NA; CDR3: CASGLRLGGAGGSYEQYF; DNA: TGTGCTAGTGGTTTGCGATTAGGGGGGGCCGGGGGCTCCTACGAGCAGTACTTC
J: TRBJ2-7; D: NA; V: TRBV7-6; size: NA; CDR3: CASSLRPDGGEQYF; DNA: TGTGCCAGCAGCCTCAGACCCGACGGTGGCGAGCAGTACTTC
J: TRBJ2-3; D: NA; V: TRBV2; size: NA; CDR3: CASIRGSTDTQYF; DNA: TGTGCCAGCATCCGGGGGAGCACAGATACGCAGTATTTT
J: TRBJ2-2; D: NA; V: TRBV11-2; size: NA; CDR3: CASRGTGGTGELFF; DNA: TGTGCCAGCAGAGGGACCGGGGGCACCGGGGAGCTGTTTTTT
J: TRBJ2-5; D: TRBD2; V: TRBV9; size: NA; CDR3: CASSGPTSGGQETQYF; DNA: TGTGCCAGCAGCGGGCCGACTAGCGGGGGGCAAGAGACCCAGTACTTC
J: TRBJ1-2; D: NA; V: TRBV18; size: NA; CDR3: CASSPPNPLYGYTF; DNA: TGTGCCAGCTCACCCCCCAACCCGCTATATGGCTACACCTTC
J: TRBJ2-1; D: NA; V: TRBV15; size: NA; CDR3: CATSRDGGEYNEQFF; DNA: TGTGCCACCAGCAGAGATGGAGGGGAATACAATGAGCAGTTCTTC
J: TRBJ1-5; D: NA; V: TRBV5-1; size: NA; CDR3: CASSLLGASNQPQHF; DNA: TGCGCCAGCAGCTTGCTGGGGGCTAGCAATCAGCCCCAGCATTTT
J: TRBJ2-1; D: TRBD1; V: TRBV5-1; size: NA; CDR3: CASSGGQSYNEQFF; DNA: TGCGCCAGCAGCGGGGGACAGAGTTACAATGAGCAGTTCTTC
J: TRBJ1-3; D: TRBD1; V: TRBV9; size: few; CDR3: CASSVETGGRNTIYF; DNA: TGTGCCAGCAGCGTAGAGACAGGGGGCAGGAACACCATATATTTT
J: TRBJ2-7; D: TRBD1; V: TRBV5-8; size: NA; CDR3: CASSLTGGTYEQYF; DNA: TGTGCCAGCAGCTTGACAGGGGGAACCTACGAGCAGTACTTC
J: TRBJ2-2; D: NA; V: TRBV7-2; size: NA; CDR3: CASGGAWGTGELFF; DNA: TGTGCCAGCGGGGGGGCCTGGGGCACCGGGGAGCTGTTTTTT
J: TRBJ1-1; D: NA; V: TRBV6-6; size: NA; CDR3: CASSYEVISTEAFF; DNA: TGTGCCAGCAGTTACGAAGTGATTTCCACTGAAGCTTTCTTT
J: TRBJ2-3; D: NA; V: TRBV7-2; size: few; CDR3: CASSLDGRSTDTQYF; DNA: TGTGCCAGCAGCTTAGACGGGCGTAGCACAGATACGCAGTATTTT
J: TRBJ1-4; D: TRBD1; V: TRBV6-5; size: NA; CDR3: CASSPGTEINEKLFF; DNA: TGTGCCAGCAGTCCCGGGACAGAAATTAATGAAAAACTGTTTTTT
J: TRBJ1-1; D: NA; V: TRBV19; size: few; CDR3: CASRNRANTEAFF; DNA: TGTGCCAGTAGAAACAGAGCGAACACTGAAGCTTTCTTT
J: TRBJ1-2; D: NA; V: TRBV5-1; size: NA; CDR3: CASSLDTYGYTF; DNA: TGCGCCAGCAGCTTAGACACCTATGGCTACACCTTC
J: TRBJ2-1; D: NA; V: TRBV11-2; size: NA; CDR3: CASSSFELWARKVVEQFF; DNA: TGTGCCAGCAGCTCCTTCGAGTTGTGGGCTAGAAAGGTGGTTGAGCAGTTCTTC
J: TRBJ1-6; D: NA; V: TRBV6-1; size: NA; CDR3: CASRGAVERTLHF; DNA: TGTGCCAGCCGGGGGGCCGTGGAACGGACCCTCCACTTT
J: TRBJ2-3; D: TRBD1; V: TRBV29-1; size: NA; CDR3: CSVEGYRGPSTDTQYF; DNA: TGCAGCGTTGAAGGGTACAGGGGGCCGAGCACAGATACGCAGTATTTT
J: TRBJ2-7; D: NA; V: TRBV11-2; size: NA; CDR3: CASSLAQGTDKPYEQYF; DNA: TGTGCCAGCAGCTTAGCGCAAGGGACCGACAAACCCTACGAGCAGTACTTC
J: TRBJ2-7; D: TRBD2; V: TRBV7-2; size: NA; CDR3: CASSFTTSGGLEQYF; DNA: TGTGCCAGCAGCTTTACGACTAGCGGGGGTTTGGAGCAGTACTTC
J: TRBJ1-1; D: TRBD1; V: TRBV4-3; size: NA; CDR3: CASSQDGQGKAFF; DNA: TGCGCCAGCAGCCAAGACGGACAGGGTAAAGCTTTCTTT
J: TRBJ1-5; D: TRBD1; V: TRBV18; size: NA; CDR3: CASSQTGGQPQHF; DNA: TGTGCCAGCTCCCAGACAGGGGGTCAGCCCCAGCATTTT
J: TRBJ2-3; D: NA; V: TRBV9; size: NA; CDR3: CASSQFDTQYF; DNA: TGTGCCAGCAGCCAATTCGATACGCAGTATTTT
J: TRBJ1-4; D: NA; V: TRBV4-3; size: NA; CDR3: CASSRLMARNNEKLFF; DNA: TGCGCCAGCAGCCGCCTAATGGCACGGAATAATGAAAAACTGTTTTTT